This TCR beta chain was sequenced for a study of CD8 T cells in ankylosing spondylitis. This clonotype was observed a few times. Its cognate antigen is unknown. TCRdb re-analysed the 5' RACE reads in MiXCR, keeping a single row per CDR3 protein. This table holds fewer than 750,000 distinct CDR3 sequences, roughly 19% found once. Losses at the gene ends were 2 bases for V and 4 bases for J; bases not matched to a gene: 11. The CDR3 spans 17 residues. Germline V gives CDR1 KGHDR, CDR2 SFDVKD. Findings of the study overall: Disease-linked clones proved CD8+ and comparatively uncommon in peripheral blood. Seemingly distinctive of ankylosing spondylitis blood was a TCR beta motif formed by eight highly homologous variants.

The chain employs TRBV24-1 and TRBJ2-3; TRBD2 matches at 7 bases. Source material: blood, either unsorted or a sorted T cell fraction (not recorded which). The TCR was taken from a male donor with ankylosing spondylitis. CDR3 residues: CATSDYSGDYKSDTQYF. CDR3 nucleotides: TGTGCCACCAGTGATTACTCCGGGGACTACAAATCAGATACGCAGTATTTT.